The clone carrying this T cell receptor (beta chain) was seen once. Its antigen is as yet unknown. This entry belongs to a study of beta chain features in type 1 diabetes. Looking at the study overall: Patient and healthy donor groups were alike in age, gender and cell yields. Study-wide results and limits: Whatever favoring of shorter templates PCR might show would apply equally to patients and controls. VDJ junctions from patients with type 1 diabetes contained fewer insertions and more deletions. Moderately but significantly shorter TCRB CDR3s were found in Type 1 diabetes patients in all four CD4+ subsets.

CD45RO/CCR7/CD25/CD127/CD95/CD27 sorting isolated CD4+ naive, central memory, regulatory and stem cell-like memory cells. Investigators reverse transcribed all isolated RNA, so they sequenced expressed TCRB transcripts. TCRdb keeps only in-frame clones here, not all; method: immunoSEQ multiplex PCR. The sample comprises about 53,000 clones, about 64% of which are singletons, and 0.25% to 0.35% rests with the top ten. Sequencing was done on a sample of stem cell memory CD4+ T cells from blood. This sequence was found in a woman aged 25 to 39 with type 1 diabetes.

CDR3 residues: CASSEFWQEYGYTF. For the CDR3, the DNA is TGTGCCAGCAGTGAATTTTGGCAGGAATATGGCTACACCTTC. The chain is built from TRBV25-1 and TRBJ1-2, with D hard to call. CDR3 length equals 14 residues. V was shortened by 1 base and J by 5 bases, with 11 bases between the two germline ends. Germline loops: CDR1 MGHDK, CDR2 SYGVNS.